This T cell receptor (beta chain) was sequenced during a study of T-cell memory formation after mild COVID-19. This clonotype turned up a few times. 5'RACE with constant-segment primers built TCRalpha and TCRbeta cDNA libraries with UMIs. A single record per CDR3 protein comes from TCRdb applying MiXCR to the 5' RACE reads. The sample includes 180,000 or so distinct CDR3 sequences, 11% of them seen just once. The germline gives CDR1 WSHSY, CDR2 SAAADI. The length of the CDR3 is 13 residues. V was clipped by 11 bases and J by 4 bases; unmatched bases: 7. The material sequenced was PBMCs or a T cell subset sorted from them (not recorded which). The source is a man between 18 and 35 years old who had mild COVID-19 (a few samples of this study predate the infection). Cell type and time point are not known. The rearrangement joins TRBV10-2 to TRBJ2-7; 11 positions match TRBD1. The CDR3 is CAYRDRGKYEQYV. CDR3 in DNA: TGCGCCTACAGGGACAGGGGGAAGTACGAGCAGTACGTC.